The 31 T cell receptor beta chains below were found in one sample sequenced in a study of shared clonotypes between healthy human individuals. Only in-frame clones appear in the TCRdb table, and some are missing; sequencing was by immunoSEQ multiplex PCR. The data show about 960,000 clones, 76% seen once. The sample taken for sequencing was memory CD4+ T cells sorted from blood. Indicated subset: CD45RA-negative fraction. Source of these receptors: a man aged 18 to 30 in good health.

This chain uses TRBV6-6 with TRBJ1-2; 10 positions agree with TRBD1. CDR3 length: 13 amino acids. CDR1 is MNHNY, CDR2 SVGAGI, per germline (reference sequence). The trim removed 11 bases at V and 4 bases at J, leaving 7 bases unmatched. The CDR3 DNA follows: TGTGCCTCTGCCGGACAGGGGGGCTATGGCTACACCTTC. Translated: CASAGQGGYGYTF.

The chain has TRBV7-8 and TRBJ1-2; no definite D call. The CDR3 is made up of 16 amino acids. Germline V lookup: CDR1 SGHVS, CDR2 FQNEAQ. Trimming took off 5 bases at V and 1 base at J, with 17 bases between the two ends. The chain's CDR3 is CASSLSRARGNYGYTF. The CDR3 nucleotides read TGTGCCAGCAGCCTCTCAAGGGCACGGGGTAACTATGGCTACACCTTC.

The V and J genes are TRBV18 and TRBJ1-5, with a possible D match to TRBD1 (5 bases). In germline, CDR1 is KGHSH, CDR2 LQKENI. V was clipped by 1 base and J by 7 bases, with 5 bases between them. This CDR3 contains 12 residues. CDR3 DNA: TGTGCCAGCTCACCACGGGACCAGCCCCAGCATTTT. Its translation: CASSPRDQPQHF.

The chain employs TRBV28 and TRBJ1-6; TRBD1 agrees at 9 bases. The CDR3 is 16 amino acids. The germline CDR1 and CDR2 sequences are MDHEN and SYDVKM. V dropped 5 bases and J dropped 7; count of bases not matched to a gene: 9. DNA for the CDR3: TGTGCCAGCAGTCTCTCACAGGGGGCGCGCAATTCACCCCTCCACTTT. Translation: CASSLSQGARNSPLHF.

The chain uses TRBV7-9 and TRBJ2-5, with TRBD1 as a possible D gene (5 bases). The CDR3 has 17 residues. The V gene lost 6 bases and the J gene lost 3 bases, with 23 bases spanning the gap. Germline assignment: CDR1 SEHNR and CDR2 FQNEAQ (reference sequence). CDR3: CASRLSGLGRAEETQYF. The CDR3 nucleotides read TGTGCCAGCAGATTATCTGGGCTCGGCAGGGCGGAAGAGACCCAGTACTTC.

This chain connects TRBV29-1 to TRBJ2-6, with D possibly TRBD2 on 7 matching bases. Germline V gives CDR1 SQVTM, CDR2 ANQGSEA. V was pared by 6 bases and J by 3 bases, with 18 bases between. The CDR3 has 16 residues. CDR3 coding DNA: TGCAGCGTCTCCGCGGGGGCGACGGGTGGGGCCAACGTCCTGACTTTC. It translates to CSVSAGATGGANVLTF.

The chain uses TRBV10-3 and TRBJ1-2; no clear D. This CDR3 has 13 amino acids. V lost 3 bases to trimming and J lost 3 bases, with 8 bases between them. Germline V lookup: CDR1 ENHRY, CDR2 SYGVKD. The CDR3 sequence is CAISDPGHYGYTF. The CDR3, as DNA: TGTGCCATCAGTGACCCAGGACACTATGGCTACACCTTC.

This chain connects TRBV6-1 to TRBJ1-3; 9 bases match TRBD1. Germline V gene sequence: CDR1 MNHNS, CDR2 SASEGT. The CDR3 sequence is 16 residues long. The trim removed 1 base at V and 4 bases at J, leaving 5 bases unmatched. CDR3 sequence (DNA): TGTGCCAGCAGTGAAGTTACAGGGGGCTCGGGAAACACCATATATTTT. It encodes CASSEVTGGSGNTIYF.

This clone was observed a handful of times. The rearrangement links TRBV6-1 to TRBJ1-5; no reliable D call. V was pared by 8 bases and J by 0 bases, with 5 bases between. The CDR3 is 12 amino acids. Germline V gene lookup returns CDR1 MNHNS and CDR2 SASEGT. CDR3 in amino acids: CASFYSNQPQHF. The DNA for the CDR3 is TGTGCCAGCTTTTATAGCAATCAGCCCCAGCATTTT.

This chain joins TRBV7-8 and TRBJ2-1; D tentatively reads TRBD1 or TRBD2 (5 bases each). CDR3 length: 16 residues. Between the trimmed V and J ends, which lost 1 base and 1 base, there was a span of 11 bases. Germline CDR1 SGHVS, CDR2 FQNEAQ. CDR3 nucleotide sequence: TGTGCCAGCAGCTTAGTTCCGGGGCCATCCTACAATGAGCAGTTCTTC. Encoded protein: CASSLVPGPSYNEQFF.

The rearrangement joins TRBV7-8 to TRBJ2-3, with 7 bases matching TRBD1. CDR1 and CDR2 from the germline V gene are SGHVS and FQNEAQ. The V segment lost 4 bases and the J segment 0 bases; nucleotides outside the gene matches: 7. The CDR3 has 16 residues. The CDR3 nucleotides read TGTGCCAGCAGCTCCAGACAGGGTTTAAGCACAGATACGCAGTATTTT. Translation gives CASSSRQGLSTDTQYF.

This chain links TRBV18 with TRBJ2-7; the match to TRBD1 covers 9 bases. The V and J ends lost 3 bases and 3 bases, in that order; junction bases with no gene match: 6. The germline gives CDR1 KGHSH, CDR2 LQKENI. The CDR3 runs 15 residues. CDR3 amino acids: CASSPGTGSVYEQYF. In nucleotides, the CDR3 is TGTGCCAGCTCACCGGGGACAGGGAGCGTCTACGAGCAGTACTTC.

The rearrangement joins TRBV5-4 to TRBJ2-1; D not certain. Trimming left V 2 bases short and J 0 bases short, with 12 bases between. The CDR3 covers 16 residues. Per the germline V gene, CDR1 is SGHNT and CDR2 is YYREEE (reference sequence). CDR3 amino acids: CASSFSGPPSYNEQFF. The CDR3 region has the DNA TGTGCCAGCAGCTTCTCCGGACCCCCCTCCTACAATGAGCAGTTCTTC.

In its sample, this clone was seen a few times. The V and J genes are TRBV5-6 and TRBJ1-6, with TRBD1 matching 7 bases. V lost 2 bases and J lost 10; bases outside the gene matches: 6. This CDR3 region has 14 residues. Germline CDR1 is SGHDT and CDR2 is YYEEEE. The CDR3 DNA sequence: TGTGCCAGCAGCTTCACAGGGGCCGGCTCACCCCTCCACTTT. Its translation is CASSFTGAGSPLHF. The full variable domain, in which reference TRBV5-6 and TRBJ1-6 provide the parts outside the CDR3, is DAGVTQSPTHLIKTRGQQVTLRCSPKSGHDTVSWYQQALGQGPQFIFQYYEEEERQRGNFPDRFSGHQFPNYSSELNVNALLLGDSALYLCASSFTGAGSPLHFGNGTRLTVT.

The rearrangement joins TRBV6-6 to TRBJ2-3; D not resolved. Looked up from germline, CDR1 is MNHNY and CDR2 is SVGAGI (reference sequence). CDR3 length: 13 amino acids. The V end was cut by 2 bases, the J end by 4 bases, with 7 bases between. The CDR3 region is CASSYVGSDTQYF. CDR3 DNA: TGTGCCAGCAGTTACGTGGGATCAGATACGCAGTATTTT.

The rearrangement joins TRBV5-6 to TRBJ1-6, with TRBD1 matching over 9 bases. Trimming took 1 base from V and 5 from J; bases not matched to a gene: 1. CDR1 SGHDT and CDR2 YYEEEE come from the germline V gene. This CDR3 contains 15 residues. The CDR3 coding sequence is TGTGCCAGCAGCTTGTGGGACAGGGATAATTCACCCCTCCACTTT. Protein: CASSLWDRDNSPLHF. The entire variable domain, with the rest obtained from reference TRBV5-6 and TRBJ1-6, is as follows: DAGVTQSPTHLIKTRGQQVTLRCSPKSGHDTVSWYQQALGQGPQFIFQYYEEEERQRGNFPDRFSGHQFPNYSSELNVNALLLGDSALYLCASSLWDRDNSPLHFGNGTRLTVT.

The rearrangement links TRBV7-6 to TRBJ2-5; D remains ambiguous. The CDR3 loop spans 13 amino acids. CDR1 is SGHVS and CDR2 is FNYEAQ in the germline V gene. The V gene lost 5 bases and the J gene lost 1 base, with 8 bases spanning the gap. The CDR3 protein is CASSTPGQETQYF. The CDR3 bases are TGTGCCAGCAGCACCCCCGGCCAAGAGACCCAGTACTTC.

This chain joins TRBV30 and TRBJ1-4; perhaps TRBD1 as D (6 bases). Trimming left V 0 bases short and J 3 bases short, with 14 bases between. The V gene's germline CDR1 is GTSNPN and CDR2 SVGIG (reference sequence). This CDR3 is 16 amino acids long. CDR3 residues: CAWSVWPPGANEKLFF. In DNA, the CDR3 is TGTGCCTGGAGTGTATGGCCCCCAGGGGCTAATGAAAAACTGTTTTTT.

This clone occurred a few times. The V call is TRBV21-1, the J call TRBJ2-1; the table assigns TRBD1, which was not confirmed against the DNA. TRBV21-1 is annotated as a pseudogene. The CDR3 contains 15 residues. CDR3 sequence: CASSPKAGDTNEQFF. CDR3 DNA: TGTGCCAGCAGCCCCAAGGCAGGGGATACGAATGAGCAGTTCTTC.

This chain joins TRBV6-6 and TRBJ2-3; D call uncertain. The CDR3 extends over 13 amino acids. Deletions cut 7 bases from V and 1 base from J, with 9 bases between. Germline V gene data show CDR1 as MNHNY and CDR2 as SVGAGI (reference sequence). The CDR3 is CASTPGRTDTQYF. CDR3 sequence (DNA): TGTGCCAGCACCCCGGGCCGCACAGATACGCAGTATTTT.

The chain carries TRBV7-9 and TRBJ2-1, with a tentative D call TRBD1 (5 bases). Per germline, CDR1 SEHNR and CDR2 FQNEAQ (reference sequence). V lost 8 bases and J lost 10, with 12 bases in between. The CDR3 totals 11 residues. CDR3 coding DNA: TGTGCCAGCGGCCAGGGTGGGGAGCAGTTCTTC. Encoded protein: CASGQGGEQFF.

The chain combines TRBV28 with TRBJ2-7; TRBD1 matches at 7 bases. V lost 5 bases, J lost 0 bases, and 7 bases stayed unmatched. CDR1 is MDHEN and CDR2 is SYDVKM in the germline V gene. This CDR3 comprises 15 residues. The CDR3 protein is CASSPIDRDSYEQYF. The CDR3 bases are TGTGCCAGCAGTCCGATTGACAGGGACTCCTACGAGCAGTACTTC.

In nucleotides, the CDR3 is TGCGCCAGCAGTGGGGGAGTCAGCCCCCGTGAAGCTAACTATGGCTACACCTTC. Translating it yields CASSGGVSPREANYGYTF. The rearrangement uses TRBV10-1 and TRBJ1-2; no reliable D call. V was pared by 4 bases and J by 0 bases, with 21 bases between. In germline, CDR1 is WNHNN, CDR2 SYGVQD (reference sequence). This CDR3 contains 18 residues.

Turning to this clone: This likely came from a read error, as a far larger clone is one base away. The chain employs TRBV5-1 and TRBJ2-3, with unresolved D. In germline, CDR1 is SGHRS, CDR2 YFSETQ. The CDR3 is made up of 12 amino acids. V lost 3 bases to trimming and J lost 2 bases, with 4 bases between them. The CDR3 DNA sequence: TGCGCCAGCAGCTGGGACACAGATACGCAGTATTTT. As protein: CASSWDTDTQYF.

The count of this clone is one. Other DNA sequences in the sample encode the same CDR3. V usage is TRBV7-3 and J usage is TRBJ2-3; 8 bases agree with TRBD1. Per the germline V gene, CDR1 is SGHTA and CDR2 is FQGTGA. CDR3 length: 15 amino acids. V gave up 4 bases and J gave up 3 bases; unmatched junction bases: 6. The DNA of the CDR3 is TGTGCCAGCAGCTCAGGACAGGGAAGGACAGATACGCAGTATTTT. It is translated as CASSSGQGRTDTQYF.

CDR3 in amino acids: CASSPINTGDRKEAFF. The CDR3 coding sequence is TGTGCCAGCAGTCCAATCAATACCGGCGACAGGAAAGAAGCTTTCTTT. The V gene is TRBV28, the J gene TRBJ1-1; D is perhaps TRBD1 (6 bases). The CDR3 is 16 residues long. CDR1 and CDR2 from the germline V gene are MDHEN and SYDVKM. V was shortened by 5 bases and J by 8 bases, with 24 bases between the two germline ends.

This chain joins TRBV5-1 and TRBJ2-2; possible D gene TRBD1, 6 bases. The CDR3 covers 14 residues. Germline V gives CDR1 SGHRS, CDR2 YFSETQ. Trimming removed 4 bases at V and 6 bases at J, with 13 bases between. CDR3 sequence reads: CASSPGTWSGELFF. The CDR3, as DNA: TGCGCCAGCAGCCCCGGGACATGGTCCGGGGAGCTGTTTTTT.

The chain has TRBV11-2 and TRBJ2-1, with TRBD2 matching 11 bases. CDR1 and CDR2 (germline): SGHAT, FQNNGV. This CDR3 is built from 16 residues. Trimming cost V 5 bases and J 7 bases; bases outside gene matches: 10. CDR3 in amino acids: CASSRELAGALNEQFF. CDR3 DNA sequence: TGTGCCAGCAGCAGAGAACTAGCGGGAGCTCTTAATGAGCAGTTCTTC.

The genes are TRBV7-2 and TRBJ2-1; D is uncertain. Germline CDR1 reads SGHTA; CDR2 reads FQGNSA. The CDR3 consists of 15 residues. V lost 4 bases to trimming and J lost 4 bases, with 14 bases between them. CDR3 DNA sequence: TGTGCCAGCAGCTCCTTGGGGAATCTTTACAATGAGCAGTTCTTC. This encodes CASSSLGNLYNEQFF.

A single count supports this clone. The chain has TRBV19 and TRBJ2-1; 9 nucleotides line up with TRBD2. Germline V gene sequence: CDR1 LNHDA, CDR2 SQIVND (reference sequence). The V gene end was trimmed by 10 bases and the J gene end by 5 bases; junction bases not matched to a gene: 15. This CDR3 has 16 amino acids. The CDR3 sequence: CATSGRRTSADNEQFF. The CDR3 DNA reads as TGTGCCACCTCCGGGAGAAGGACTAGCGCAGACAATGAGCAGTTCTTC.

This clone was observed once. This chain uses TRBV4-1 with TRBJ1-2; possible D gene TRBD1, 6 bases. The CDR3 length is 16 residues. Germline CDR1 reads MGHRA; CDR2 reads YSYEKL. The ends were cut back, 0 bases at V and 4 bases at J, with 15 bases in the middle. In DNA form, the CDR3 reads TGCGCCAGCAGCCAAGAAATAGGGGGACTTTCCTATGGCTACACCTTC. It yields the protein CASSQEIGGLSYGYTF.